This is a list of T cell receptor beta chains from one sample in a study of cytomegalovirus exposure and HLA in healthy donors. Only in-frame clones appear in the TCRdb table, and some are missing; sequencing was by immunoSEQ multiplex PCR. The table lists around 50,000 clones, around 80% of them singletons, with about 7.8% in the top ten. Material: PBMCs. The receptors here all came from a man aged 25 to 40 in good health and CMV-seropositive. CDR3s include the opening cysteine and the closing phenylalanine or tryptophan. Each record gives: J gene, V gene, clone size, D gene, CDR3 DNA, CDR3 protein. The D gene is left open where the match is weak. Part of the rows lack a size; the others show once, few, many or a class for expanded clones.

J: TRBJ1-5; V: TRBV6-1; size: .; D: TRBD1; DNA: TGTGCCAGCAGTGGGGACAGGGGGCCTAGCAATCAGCCCCAGCATTTT; CDR3: CASSGDRGPSNQPQHF
J: TRBJ1-6; V: TRBV7-8; size: .; D: .; DNA: TGTGCCAGCAGCGCACGAGACAGGCCCCAAAGATCACCCCTCCACTTT; CDR3: CASSARDRPQRSPLHF
J: TRBJ2-3; V: TRBV6-1; size: .; D: TRBD2; DNA: TGTGCCACTGAACGATTGCGGGGGGAAGCAGATACGCAGTATTTT; CDR3: CATERLRGEADTQYF
J: TRBJ2-2; V: TRBV7-2; size: .; D: TRBD1; DNA: TGTGCCAGCAGCCGAACCGGGACAGCTTACACCGGGGAGCTGTTTTTT; CDR3: CASSRTGTAYTGELFF
J: TRBJ2-2; V: TRBV7-8; size: .; D: .; DNA: TGTGCCAGCAGCTTTGGCAGGGTAAACACCGGGGAGCTGTTTTTT; CDR3: CASSFGRVNTGELFF
J: TRBJ2-3; V: TRBV6-5; size: few; D: .; DNA: TGTGCCAGCAGAGCCTACACAGATACGCAGTATTTT; CDR3: CASRAYTDTQYF
J: TRBJ1-1; V: TRBV6-5; size: .; D: .; DNA: TGTGCCAGCAGTTATGGAGCTGGGAGCACTGAAGCTTTCTTT; CDR3: CASSYGAGSTEAFF
J: TRBJ2-7; V: TRBV18; size: .; D: TRBD1; DNA: TGTGCCAGCTCACGGGGGACAGGGGGCAACGAGCAGTACTTC; CDR3: CASSRGTGGNEQYF
J: TRBJ1-1; V: TRBV7-3; size: .; D: .; DNA: TGTGCCAGCAGCTTAAATGGGCCGACTGAAGCTTTCTTT; CDR3: CASSLNGPTEAFF
J: TRBJ2-2; V: TRBV7-9; size: .; D: TRBD2; DNA: TGTGCCAGCAGCTCCCGGACTAGCGGGGTGACCGGGGAGCTGTTTTTT; CDR3: CASSSRTSGVTGELFF
J: TRBJ1-6; V: TRBV7-8; size: .; D: .; DNA: TGTGCCAGCAGCTCCGTCCCGCGACTTAATTCACCCCTCCACTTT; CDR3: CASSSVPRLNSPLHF
J: TRBJ1-4; V: TRBV5-1; size: .; D: TRBD1; DNA: TGCGCCAGCAGCTTGGGACAGGGGAGTACATATAATGAAAAACTGTTTTTT; CDR3: CASSLGQGSTYNEKLFF
J: TRBJ2-7; V: TRBV6-5; size: .; D: TRBD2; DNA: TGTGCCAGCAGTACAAGACTAGCGGGGGCGTACGAGCAGTACTTC; CDR3: CASSTRLAGAYEQYF
J: TRBJ2-3; V: TRBV6-1; size: few; D: TRBD1; DNA: TGTGCCAGCACTTCCGGGACAGGGGGCGCAGATACGCAGTATTTT; CDR3: CASTSGTGGADTQYF
J: TRBJ1-2; V: TRBV28; size: .; D: TRBD1; DNA: TGTGCCAGCAGCCGGGGACAGAGCTATGGCTACACCTTC; CDR3: CASSRGQSYGYTF
J: TRBJ1-1; V: TRBV7-9; size: .; D: .; DNA: TGTGCCAGCAGCTTAGTAGCGAGAGCGGAAGCTTTCTTT; CDR3: CASSLVARAEAFF
J: TRBJ2-3; V: TRBV5-4; size: .; D: .; DNA: TGTGCCAGCAGCTTGGCCCCTAGAAGCACAGATACGCAGTATTTT; CDR3: CASSLAPRSTDTQYF
J: TRBJ2-4; V: TRBV28; size: .; D: TRBD1; DNA: TGTGCCAGCAGTTCATATAAAGGGACAGACACACAGCTAGCCAAAAACATTCAGTACTTC; CDR3: CASSSYKGTDTQLAKNIQYF
J: TRBJ1-2; V: TRBV18; size: .; D: TRBD1; DNA: TGTGCCAGCTCACCCTACCACAGGGGGAGTTATGGCTACACCTTC; CDR3: CASSPYHRGSYGYTF
J: TRBJ1-4; V: TRBV13; size: .; D: .; DNA: TGTGCCAGCACCTTGGACAGCCGTAATGAAAAACTGTTTTTT; CDR3: CASTLDSRNEKLFF
J: TRBJ1-3; V: TRBV6-1; size: once; D: .; DNA: TGTGCCAGCAGCGCTGCGATAATCTCTGGAAACACCATATATTTT; CDR3: CASSAAIISGNTIYF
J: TRBJ1-2; V: TRBV30; size: .; D: TRBD1; DNA: TGTGCCCTCCATCCCTTCGGAGGGGGCGTGTTAGGCTACACCTTC; CDR3: CALHPFGGGVLGYTF
J: TRBJ2-3; V: TRBV30; size: .; D: .; DNA: TGTGCCTGGAAATTCGATAGTACTGATACGCAGTATTTT; CDR3: CAWKFDSTDTQYF
J: TRBJ1-1; V: TRBV9; size: .; D: .; DNA: TGTGCCAGCAGCCCGCGAGGGGGGGTTATCACTGAAGCTTTCTTT; CDR3: CASSPRGGVITEAFF
J: TRBJ2-7; V: TRBV11-2; size: .; D: TRBD1; DNA: TGTGCCAGCAGCCTAGAAACCGGGACAGATTACGAGCAGTACTTC; CDR3: CASSLETGTDYEQYF
J: TRBJ1-1; V: TRBV6-5; size: .; D: .; DNA: TGTGCCAGCAGTCAGGGGAGCTGGTGGGCTTTCTTT; CDR3: CASSQGSWWAFF
J: TRBJ1-2; V: TRBV5-1; size: few; D: TRBD1; DNA: TGCGCCAGCAGCGAAGGACAGGGCGGCTATGGCTACACCTTC; CDR3: CASSEGQGGYGYTF
J: TRBJ2-7; V: TRBV7-9; size: .; D: .; DNA: TGTGCCAGCAGCCTAGGCGGTACCTACGAGCAGTACTTC; CDR3: CASSLGGTYEQYF
J: TRBJ2-5; V: TRBV25-1; size: .; D: TRBD1; DNA: TGTGCCAGCAGGGGACAGGGTTTAGAGACCCAGTACTTC; CDR3: CASRGQGLETQYF
J: TRBJ2-7; V: TRBV30; size: .; D: .; DNA: TGTGCCTGGAGTCCATGGAGCTCCTACGAGCAGTACTTC; CDR3: CAWSPWSSYEQYF
J: TRBJ1-1; V: TRBV6-1; size: few; D: TRBD1; DNA: TGTGCCAGCCCGGGACAGGGGTTCACTGAAGCTTTCTTT; CDR3: CASPGQGFTEAFF
J: TRBJ1-2; V: TRBV7-9; size: .; D: TRBD1; DNA: TGTGCCAGCAGCACAGGGGGGGGACGGATATCGGTGGGATATGGCTACACCTTC; CDR3: CASSTGGGRISVGYGYTF
J: TRBJ2-3; V: TRBV10-1; size: .; D: TRBD1; DNA: TGCGCCAGCAGTTCACAGGGGGCGCGAGATACGCAGTATTTT; CDR3: CASSSQGARDTQYF
J: TRBJ1-2; V: TRBV28; size: .; D: TRBD1; DNA: TGTGCCAGCAGTTACAGGGGGCGGGTTGGCTACACCTTC; CDR3: CASSYRGRVGYTF
J: TRBJ1-1; V: TRBV5-1; size: .; D: TRBD1; DNA: TGCGCCAGCAGACTACAGGGGGACACTGAAGCTTTCTTT; CDR3: CASRLQGDTEAFF
J: TRBJ2-1; V: TRBV5-4; size: .; D: .; DNA: TGTGCCAGCTCCATAGGGGGGGGAAACTACAATGAGCAGTTCTTC; CDR3: CASSIGGGNYNEQFF
J: TRBJ1-2; V: TRBV2; size: .; D: TRBD1; DNA: TGTGCCAGCTTACCCGGGACAGGGGGCGCCTATGGCTACACCTTC; CDR3: CASLPGTGGAYGYTF
J: TRBJ2-3; V: TRBV7-2; size: once; D: .; DNA: TGTGCCAGCAGCTTAAGGAGGGGCACAGATACGCAGTATTTT; CDR3: CASSLRRGTDTQYF
J: TRBJ2-2; V: TRBV14; size: .; D: .; DNA: TGTGCCAGCAGCCAAGTTCGGGACACCGGGGAGCTGTTTTTT; CDR3: CASSQVRDTGELFF
J: TRBJ1-5; V: TRBV16; size: .; D: TRBD1; DNA: TGTGCCAGCAGCATGGACAGGGCCGACAATCAGCCCCAGCATTTT; CDR3: CASSMDRADNQPQHF
J: TRBJ1-2; V: TRBV18; size: .; D: .; DNA: TGTGCCAGCTCACCACTCGCTCGTCCCGGACTCGAGTTTACTAACTATGGCTACACCTTC; CDR3: CASSPLARPGLEFTNYGYTF
J: TRBJ2-5; V: TRBV7-3; size: .; D: TRBD1; DNA: TGTGCCAGCAGTTATCAAGGGGGGACAGGGAGTTCAGAGACCCAGTACTTC; CDR3: CASSYQGGTGSSETQYF
J: TRBJ1-5; V: TRBV7-9; size: few; D: .; DNA: TGTGCCAGCGCGCGGGAAGATCAGCCCCAGCATTTT; CDR3: CASAREDQPQHF
J: TRBJ1-1; V: TRBV12-5; size: .; D: TRBD1; DNA: TGTGCTAGTGGTCGTCAGGGGGCTAACACTGAAGCTTTCTTT; CDR3: CASGRQGANTEAFF
J: TRBJ1-1; V: TRBV5-5; size: .; D: .; DNA: TGTGCCAGCAGCTTGGGCACGGACACTGAAGCTTTCTTT; CDR3: CASSLGTDTEAFF
J: TRBJ2-3; V: TRBV7-9; size: .; D: .; DNA: TGTGCCAGCAGCCCCCGGGGGGCCACAGATACGCAGTATTTT; CDR3: CASSPRGATDTQYF
J: TRBJ2-4; V: TRBV28; size: .; D: .; DNA: TGTGCCAGCCAACAGGGCCAGAACATTCAGTACTTC; CDR3: CASQQGQNIQYF
J: TRBJ2-1; V: TRBV19; size: .; D: .; DNA: TGTGCCAGTAGTATAGATGCGGGTTACAATGAGCAGTTCTTC; CDR3: CASSIDAGYNEQFF
J: TRBJ1-1; V: TRBV28; size: .; D: .; DNA: TGTGCCAGCAGTTTACCGCCAGGGGACATGAACACTGAAGCTTTCTTT; CDR3: CASSLPPGDMNTEAFF
J: TRBJ2-1; V: TRBV7-9; size: .; D: TRBD2; DNA: TGTGCCAGCAGCAGACTAGCGGGGACCACCTACAATGAGCAGTTCTTC; CDR3: CASSRLAGTTYNEQFF
J: TRBJ1-2; V: TRBV19; size: .; D: TRBD1; DNA: TGTGCCAGTAGCCCATGGGACAGGGAGTATGGCTACACCTTC; CDR3: CASSPWDREYGYTF
J: TRBJ1-4; V: TRBV6-5; size: .; D: .; DNA: TGTGCCAGCAGCCCCATAGGGGCGCGTGGTGAAAAACTGTTTTTT; CDR3: CASSPIGARGEKLFF